This passage covers 10 T cell receptor beta chains from one sample sequenced in a study of cytomegalovirus exposure and HLA in healthy donors. Here immunoSEQ multiplex PCR was the method, and the copy in TCRdb shows in-frame clones only, minus some. The sample has over 120,000 clones, roughly 93% seen once. The specimen was PBMCs. The receptor set was obtained from a man between 18 and 29 years old in good health and CMV-seropositive.

This rearrangement joins TRBV5-1 to TRBJ2-2, with 11 positions matching TRBD2. CDR3 size: 18 residues. Germline CDR1 reads SGHRS; CDR2 reads YFSETQ. V shed 2 bases, J shed 0 bases, and the junction held 6 bases outside the gene matches. This CDR3 is CASSLGGLAAANTGELFF. CDR3 nucleotides: TGCGCCAGCAGCTTAGGGGGACTAGCGGCCGCGAACACCGGGGAGCTGTTTTTT. Complete variable domain (other parts from reference TRBV5-1 and TRBJ2-2): KAGVTQTPRYLIKTRGQQVTLSCSPISGHRSVSWYQQTPGQGLQFLFEYFSETQRNKGNFPGRFSGRQFSNSRSEMNVSTLELGDSALYLCASSLGGLAAANTGELFFGEGSRLTVL.

This clone showed up just a few times. The chain has TRBV2 and TRBJ2-3, with 8 bases matching TRBD2. The length of the CDR3 is 15 residues. In germline, CDR1 is SNHLY, CDR2 FYNNEI. The junction had 6 bases not matched to a gene; V was cut back by 5 bases and J by 2 bases. CDR3 sequence reads: CASSWREEDTDTQYF. CDR3 in DNA: TGTGCCAGCAGTTGGCGGGAGGAGGACACAGATACGCAGTATTTT.

The chain couples TRBV27 to TRBJ1-2, with 11 bases lining up with TRBD1. J gave up 7 bases and V 5 bases, and 6 bases lay outside the gene matches. Germline V lookup: CDR1 MNHEY, CDR2 SMNVEV (reference sequence). The CDR3 runs 14 residues. As DNA, the CDR3 is TGTGCCAGCAGTCCGGGACAGGGGGTTTTTGGCTACACCTTC. Protein sequence: CASSPGQGVFGYTF.

The chain has TRBV6-6 and TRBJ2-2; D remains ambiguous. The V end lost 0 bases, the J end lost 4 bases, and 3 bases lay between the germline ends. In germline, CDR1 is MNHNY, CDR2 SVGAGI (reference sequence). There are 13 residues in the CDR3. CDR3 in DNA: TGTGCCAGCAGTTACTCGGCCACCGGGGAGCTGTTTTTT. It yields the protein CASSYSATGELFF.

The rearrangement uses TRBV5-6 and TRBJ2-1; possible D gene TRBD1, 7 bases. The CDR3 extends over 14 amino acids. The germline V gene has CDR1 SGHDT and CDR2 YYEEEE. V shed 2 bases and J shed 7 bases, with 13 bases lying between them. CDR3 loop: CASSFQGGVNEQFF. For the CDR3, the DNA is TGTGCCAGCAGCTTCCAGGGGGGAGTTAATGAGCAGTTCTTC.

The genes are TRBV2 and TRBJ1-5; unclear D gene. The CDR3 covers 15 residues. V was clipped by 5 bases and J by 3 bases, with 14 bases between them. Germline loops: CDR1 SNHLY, CDR2 FYNNEI. The CDR3 nucleotides are TGTGCCAGCAGTCTACTAAGTGGAATCAATCAGCCCCAGCATTTT. This codes for CASSLLSGINQPQHF. Full variable domain (rest looked up from reference TRBV2 and TRBJ1-5): EPEVTQTPSHQVTQMGQEVILRCVPISNHLYFYWYRQILGQKVEFLVSFYNNEISEKSEIFDDQFSVERPDGSNFTLKIRSTKLEDSAMYFCASSLLSGINQPQHFGDGTRLSIL.

This sequence joins TRBV5-1 and TRBJ2-5, with unresolved D. Trimming removed 3 bases at V and 0 bases at J, with 3 bases between. CDR3 length: 12 residues. Germline V gene data show CDR1 as SGHRS and CDR2 as YFSETQ. The CDR3 spells CASSSYQETQYF. In DNA form, the CDR3 reads TGCGCCAGCAGCTCGTACCAAGAGACCCAGTACTTC.

This chain connects TRBV29-1 to TRBJ2-3; perhaps TRBD2 as D (6 bases). Between the trimmed V and J ends, which lost 4 bases and 2 bases, there was a span of 16 bases. CDR1 is SQVTM, CDR2 ANQGSEA, per germline. There are 15 residues in the CDR3. Here the CDR3 reads CSVVFVRGNTDTQYF. CDR3 coding DNA: TGCAGCGTTGTGTTTGTCCGGGGGAACACAGATACGCAGTATTTT.

The V gene is TRBV2, the J gene TRBJ1-3; perhaps TRBD1 as D (5 bases). Deletions cut 2 bases from V and 3 bases from J, with 17 bases between. This CDR3 spans 17 amino acids. Germline values: CDR1 SNHLY, CDR2 FYNNEI. CDR3 amino acids: CASSERQGRAYGNTIYF. CDR3 coding DNA: TGTGCCAGCAGTGAAAGGCAGGGCAGGGCTTATGGAAACACCATATATTTT.

V and J are TRBV6-5 and TRBJ1-2; 7 bases match TRBD1. This CDR3 has 15 residues. The ends lost 6 bases at V and 1 base at J; junction bases unmatched: 8. Per germline, CDR1 MNHEY and CDR2 SVGAGI. Here the CDR3 reads CASSRGQAFNYGYTF. The CDR3 DNA sequence: TGTGCCAGCAGCCGAGGACAGGCTTTTAACTATGGCTACACCTTC.